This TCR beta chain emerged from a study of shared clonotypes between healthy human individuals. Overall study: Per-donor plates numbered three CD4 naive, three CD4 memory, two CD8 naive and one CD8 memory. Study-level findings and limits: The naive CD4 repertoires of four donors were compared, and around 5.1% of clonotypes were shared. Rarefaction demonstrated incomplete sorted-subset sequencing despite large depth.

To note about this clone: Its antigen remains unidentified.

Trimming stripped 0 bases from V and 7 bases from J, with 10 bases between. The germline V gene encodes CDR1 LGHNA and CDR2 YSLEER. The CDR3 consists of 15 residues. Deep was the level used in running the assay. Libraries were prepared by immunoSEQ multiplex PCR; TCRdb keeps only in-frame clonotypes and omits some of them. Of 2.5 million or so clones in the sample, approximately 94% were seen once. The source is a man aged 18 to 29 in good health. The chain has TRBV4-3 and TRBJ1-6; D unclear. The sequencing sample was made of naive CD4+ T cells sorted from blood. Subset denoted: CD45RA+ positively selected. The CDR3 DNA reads TGCGCCAGCAGCCAAGAATTCCCGGGGAATTCACCCCTCCACTTT. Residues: CASSQEFPGNSPLHF.